This entry describes one T cell receptor (beta chain). The CDR3 covers 14 residues. V lost 3 bases and J 2 bases, leaving 13 bases between the germline ends. Germline-derived CDR1 and CDR2 are DFQATT and SNEGSKA (reference sequence). The entry originates in a study of blood T cell repertoires in COVID-19. Turning to the study itself: COVID-19 samples from acute and convalescent phases originated in the United States, Italy and Spain.

Some clones are missing from TCRdb's copy, which holds only in-frame ones; the method was immunoSEQ multiplex PCR. The table includes 200,000 to 250,000 clones, around 86% detected once. This receptor was taken from a man in his forties or fifties who had recovered from COVID-19. The V call is TRBV20-1, the J call TRBJ1-2; D is perhaps TRBD1 (5 bases). The material sequenced was PBMCs or T cells enriched from blood (not recorded which). CDR3 nucleotides: TGCAGTGCTAGTCTCGCGGGGCCAAACTATGGCTACACCTTC. It yields the protein CSASLAGPNYGYTF.